A single sample gave rise to the 18 T cell receptor beta chains below, sequenced in a study of shared clonotypes between healthy human individuals. Method: immunoSEQ multiplex PCR; TCRdb's copy keeps in-frame clones and lacks some. This sample has about 2.3 million clones, with about 92% found just once. The sample taken for sequencing was naive CD4+ T cells from PBMCs. The subset denotes: CD45RA+ positively selected. These receptor sequences come from a man aged 18 to 30 in good health. Some clones in this sample may be carry-over from other donors' samples.

The chain uses TRBV28 and TRBJ2-7, with 14 bases matching TRBD2. This CDR3 is 19 amino acids long. After removal of 3 bases from V and 0 bases from J, the junction contained 10 bases not matched to a gene. In germline, CDR1 is MDHEN, CDR2 SYDVKM. For the CDR3, the DNA is TGTGCCAGCAGTTTTAGTCTCCGGACTAGCGGGAGGCGCTCCTACGAGCAGTACTTC. Translation: CASSFSLRTSGRRSYEQYF. Filled out from reference TRBV28 and TRBJ2-7, the complete variable domain reads DVKVTQSSRYLVKRTGEKVFLECVQDMDHENMFWYRQDPGLGLRLIYFSYDVKMKEKGDIPEGYSVSREKKERFSLILESASTNQTSMYLCASSFSLRTSGRRSYEQYFGPGTRLTVT.

The rearrangement links TRBV6-6 to TRBJ1-1; a possible D gene is TRBD1 (6 bases). CDR1 MNHNY and CDR2 SVGAGI come from the germline V gene (reference sequence). Trimming pared 11 bases from V and 7 bases from J, leaving 20 bases between. This CDR3 comprises 13 residues. The CDR3 loop reads CAVLLGGHYEAFF. The DNA of the CDR3 is TGTGCCGTCCTACTGGGGGGCCACTATGAAGCTTTCTTT.

The chain is built from TRBV7-2 and TRBJ2-3; 7 bases map to TRBD2. The CDR3 consists of 15 residues. The germline V gene has CDR1 SGHTA and CDR2 FQGNSA. J lost 6 bases, V lost 1 base, and 7 bases had no gene match. The CDR3 reads CASSLGTSHGDTQYF. The CDR3 DNA reads TGTGCCAGCAGCTTAGGGACTAGTCATGGGGATACGCAGTATTTT.

This rearrangement joins TRBV19 to TRBJ1-2, with a possible D match to TRBD1 (6 bases). Trimming left V 7 bases short and J 5 bases short, with 17 bases between. The germline CDR1 and CDR2 sequences are LNHDA and SQIVND (reference sequence). The CDR3 is made up of 14 amino acids. CDR3: CASTLEEGTYGYTF. CDR3 DNA: TGTGCCAGTACCTTGGAGGAGGGGACATATGGCTACACCTTC.

As concerns this clone: Other DNA sequences in the same sample also yield this CDR3. CDR3 loop: CASSAGNQETQYF. As DNA, the CDR3 is TGTGCCAGCAGTGCCGGGAATCAAGAGACCCAGTACTTC. V is TRBV2 and J is TRBJ2-5, with D perhaps TRBD2 (5 bases). The CDR3 consists of 13 residues. Germline V gene sequence: CDR1 SNHLY, CDR2 FYNNEI. V was trimmed by 4 bases and J by 2 bases, leaving 8 bases between them.

The chain links TRBV7-3 to TRBJ2-3, with D perhaps matching TRBD1 (6 bases). The CDR3 contains 14 residues. Germline assignment: CDR1 SGHTA and CDR2 FQGTGA. The V and J ends lost 5 bases and 0 bases respectively, with 9 bases between them. In DNA form, the CDR3 reads TGTGCCAGCAGCGTCCAGGGGAGCACAGATACGCAGTATTTT. The encoded protein is CASSVQGSTDTQYF. The whole variable domain, filled in from reference TRBV7-3 and TRBJ2-3, reads GAGVSQTPSNKVTEKGKYVELRCDPISGHTALYWYRQSLGQGPEFLIYFQGTGAADDSGLPNDRFFAVRPEGSVSTLKIQRTERGDSAVYLCASSVQGSTDTQYFGPGTRLTVL.

This chain uses TRBV6-6 with TRBJ1-2, with 8 bases aligning to TRBD1. J was trimmed by 4 bases and V by 6 bases; bases with no gene match: 7. Germline lookup yields CDR1 MNHNY and CDR2 SVGAGI (reference sequence). This CDR3 is 14 amino acids long. The CDR3 DNA reads as TGTGCCAGCAGAGCAGGACAGGGCCTCTATGGCTACACCTTC. This translates into CASRAGQGLYGYTF.

DNA for the CDR3: TGTGCCAGCAGCTCCCGGGACAGCCCTTATCAGCCCCAGCATTTT. It yields the protein CASSSRDSPYQPQHF. V gene TRBV7-8 combines with J gene TRBJ1-5; 7 bases line up with TRBD1. The trim removed 4 bases at V and 5 bases at J, leaving 8 bases unmatched. CDR3 length: 15 residues. Germline assignment: CDR1 SGHVS and CDR2 FQNEAQ.

About this clone itself: This sample includes further DNA sequences coding for the same CDR3. The V call is TRBV15, the J call TRBJ2-7; D is undetermined. The CDR3 runs to 13 residues. Trimming took off 1 base at V and 4 bases at J, with 8 bases between the two ends. Germline assignment: CDR1 LNHNV and CDR2 YYDKDF (reference sequence). The CDR3 nucleotides are TGTGCCACCAGCAGAGGTAGCAGATACGAGCAGTACTTC. This sequence encodes CATSRGSRYEQYF.

This chain connects TRBV28 to TRBJ1-1; D is undetermined. This CDR3 is 13 amino acids long. The V and J ends lost 7 bases and 3 bases respectively, with 12 bases between them. Germline assignment: CDR1 MDHEN and CDR2 SYDVKM. CDR3 region: CASTSSGDTEAFF. The CDR3 DNA follows: TGTGCCAGCACCTCTAGTGGGGACACTGAAGCTTTCTTT.

This chain joins TRBV7-2 and TRBJ1-1; D is unresolved. The CDR3 length is 16 residues. V lost 5 bases and J lost 3, with 19 bases in between. CDR1 is SGHTA, CDR2 FQGNSA, per germline. The CDR3: CASSQTTRFRHTEAFF. The CDR3 DNA sequence: TGTGCCAGCAGCCAGACCACCAGGTTTAGGCACACTGAAGCTTTCTTT.

The rearrangement links TRBV4-1 to TRBJ1-5; 8 positions agree with TRBD1. The J segment lost 1 base and the V segment lost 1 base, leaving 6 bases of the junction unmatched. The CDR3 loop spans 17 amino acids. From germline, CDR1 is MGHRA and CDR2 YSYEKL. DNA for the CDR3: TGCGCCAGCAGCCAAGCTAGGACAGGGCCGAGCAATCAGCCCCAGCATTTT. Its protein product is CASSQARTGPSNQPQHF.

This clone occurred once. V and J are TRBV5-1 and TRBJ1-2, with 7 bases matching TRBD1. V dropped 3 bases and J dropped 0; count of bases not matched to a gene: 5. Germline-derived CDR1 and CDR2 are SGHRS and YFSETQ. This CDR3 contains 15 residues. The CDR3, as DNA: TGCGCCAGCAGCTGGGGACAGAGCTCTAACTATGGCTACACCTTC. Residues: CASSWGQSSNYGYTF.

This rearrangement joins TRBV4-1 to TRBJ2-1; 12 positions agree with TRBD2. The J segment lost 5 bases and the V segment lost 1 base, leaving 6 bases of the junction unmatched. Germline V gives CDR1 MGHRA, CDR2 YSYEKL. The CDR3 is 17 amino acids. The CDR3 region has the DNA TGCGCCAGCAGCCAAGCCCCGACTAGCGGGAGAAACAATGAGCAGTTCTTC. Amino acids: CASSQAPTSGRNNEQFF.

This clone was seen more than once but under ten times. Other DNA sequences from this sample encode an identical CDR3 as well. The V call is TRBV5-1, the J call TRBJ2-3, with no clear D. The germline V gene has CDR1 SGHRS and CDR2 YFSETQ. CDR3 length: 11 amino acids. V was cut by 0 bases and J by 6 bases, with 2 bases left in between. As DNA, the CDR3 is TGCGCCAGCAGCTTGGAGGATACGCAGTATTTT. Translated: CASSLEDTQYF.

The rearrangement uses TRBV5-5 and TRBJ1-2, with 7 bases identical to TRBD1. CDR3 length: 16 residues. Trimming cost V 0 bases and J 0 bases; bases outside gene matches: 5. Germline CDR1 and CDR2: SGHKS and YYEKEE (reference sequence). The CDR3 DNA reads TGTGCCAGCAGCTTGGGTCCGGGACAGTCTAACTATGGCTACACCTTC. As protein: CASSLGPGQSNYGYTF.

The rearrangement uses TRBV15 and TRBJ2-7; 10 bases line up with TRBD2. The junction had 8 bases not matched to a gene; V was cut back by 6 bases and J by 6 bases. CDR3 size: 14 residues. Germline V gene data show CDR1 as LNHNV and CDR2 as YYDKDF (reference sequence). As DNA, the CDR3 is TGTGCCACCAGGGGGTGGGCTAGCGGGGGCGAGCAGTACTTC. Protein product: CATRGWASGGEQYF.

The chain recombines TRBV28 with TRBJ1-5; D unresolved. Germline CDR1 MDHEN, CDR2 SYDVKM. The CDR3 is 15 residues long. Trimming pared 4 bases from V and 2 bases from J, leaving 12 bases between. Written as DNA, the CDR3 is TGTGCCAGCAGTTCGGGAGGGAGCGGCAATCAGCCCCAGCATTTT. Encoded protein: CASSSGGSGNQPQHF.